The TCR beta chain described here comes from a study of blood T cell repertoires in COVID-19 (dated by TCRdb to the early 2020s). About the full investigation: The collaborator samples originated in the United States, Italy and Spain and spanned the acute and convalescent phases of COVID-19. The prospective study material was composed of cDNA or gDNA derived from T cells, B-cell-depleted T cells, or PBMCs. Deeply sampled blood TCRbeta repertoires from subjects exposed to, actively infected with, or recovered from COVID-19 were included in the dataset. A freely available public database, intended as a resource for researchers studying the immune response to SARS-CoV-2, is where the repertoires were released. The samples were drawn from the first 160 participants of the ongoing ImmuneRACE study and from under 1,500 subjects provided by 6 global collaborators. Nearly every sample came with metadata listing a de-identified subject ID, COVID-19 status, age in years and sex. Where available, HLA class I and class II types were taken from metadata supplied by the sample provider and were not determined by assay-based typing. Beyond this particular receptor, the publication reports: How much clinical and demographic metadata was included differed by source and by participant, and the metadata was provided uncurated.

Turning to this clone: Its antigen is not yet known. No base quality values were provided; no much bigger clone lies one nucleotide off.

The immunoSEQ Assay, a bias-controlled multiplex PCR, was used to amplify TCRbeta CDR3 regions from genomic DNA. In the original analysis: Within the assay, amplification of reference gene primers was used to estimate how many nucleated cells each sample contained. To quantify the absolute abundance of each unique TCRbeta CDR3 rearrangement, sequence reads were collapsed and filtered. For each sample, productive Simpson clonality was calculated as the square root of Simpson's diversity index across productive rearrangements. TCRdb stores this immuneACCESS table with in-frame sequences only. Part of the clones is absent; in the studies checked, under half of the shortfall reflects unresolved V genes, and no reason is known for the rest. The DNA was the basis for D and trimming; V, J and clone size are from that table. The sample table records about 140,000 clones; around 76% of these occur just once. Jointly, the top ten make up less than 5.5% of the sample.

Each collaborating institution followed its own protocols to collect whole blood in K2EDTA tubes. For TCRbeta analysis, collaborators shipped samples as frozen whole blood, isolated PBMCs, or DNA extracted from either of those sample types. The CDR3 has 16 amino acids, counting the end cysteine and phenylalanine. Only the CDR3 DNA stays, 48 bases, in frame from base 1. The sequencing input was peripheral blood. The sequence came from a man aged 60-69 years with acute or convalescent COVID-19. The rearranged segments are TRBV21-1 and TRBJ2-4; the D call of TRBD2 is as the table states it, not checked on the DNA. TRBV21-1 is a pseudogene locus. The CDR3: CATRRRGGSAKNIQYF. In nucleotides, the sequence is TGTGCCACCCGACGGAGGGGAGGGTCGGCCAAAAACATTCAGTACTTC.